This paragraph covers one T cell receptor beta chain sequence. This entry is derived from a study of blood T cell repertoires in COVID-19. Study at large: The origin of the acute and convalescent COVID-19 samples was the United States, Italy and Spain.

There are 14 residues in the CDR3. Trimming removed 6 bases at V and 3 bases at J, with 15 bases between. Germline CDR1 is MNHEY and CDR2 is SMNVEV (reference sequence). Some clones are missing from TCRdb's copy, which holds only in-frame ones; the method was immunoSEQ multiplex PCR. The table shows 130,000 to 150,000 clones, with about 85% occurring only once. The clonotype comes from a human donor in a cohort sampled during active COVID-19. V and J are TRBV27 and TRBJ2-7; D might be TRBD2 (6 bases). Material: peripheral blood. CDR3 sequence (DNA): TGTGCCAGCAGCCCCACCGGGGGTTACTACGAGCAGTACTTC. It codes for CASSPTGGYYEQYF.